This passage covers 23 T cell receptor beta chains from one sample sequenced in a study of blood T cell repertoires in COVID-19. The assay was immunoSEQ multiplex PCR, and TCRdb's table has in-frame clones only and misses some. The sample lists about 210,000 clones, about 91% occurring once. Input material: peripheral blood. These receptors came from a woman between 35 and 50 years old with acute or convalescent COVID-19.

CDR3 amino acids: CAWSIGTARTEAFF. The CDR3 coding sequence is TGTGCCTGGAGCATCGGGACAGCGAGGACTGAAGCTTTCTTT. V is TRBV30 and J is TRBJ1-1; 7 bases match TRBD1. The CDR3 runs 14 residues. The V segment lost 3 bases and the J segment 5 bases; nucleotides outside the gene matches: 9. Germline assignment: CDR1 GTSNPN and CDR2 SVGIG (reference sequence).

The chain links TRBV19 to TRBJ1-6; D might be TRBD1 (5 bases). Germline CDR1 and CDR2: LNHDA and SQIVND (reference sequence). V was clipped by 4 bases and J by 5 bases, with 9 bases between them. The CDR3 contains 14 residues. The CDR3 sequence is CASSSPGNNSPLHF. In DNA form, the CDR3 reads TGTGCCAGTAGTAGTCCAGGGAATAATTCACCCCTCCACTTT. Looking up the rest from reference TRBV19 and TRBJ1-6 gives the full variable domain: DGGITQSPKYLFRKEGQNVTLSCEQNLNHDAMYWYRQDPGQGLRLIYYSQIVNDFQKGDIAEGYSVSREKKESFPLTVTSAQKNPTAFYLCASSSPGNNSPLHFGNGTRLTVT.

This clone was seen just once. The chain employs TRBV10-3 and TRBJ1-1; 7 bases map to TRBD1. Germline V gives CDR1 ENHRY, CDR2 SYGVKD. CDR3 size: 14 residues. With 6 bases clipped from V and 1 base from J, the junction kept 5 bases outside the gene matches. DNA for the CDR3: TGTGCCATCAGGAAGGGACAGACGAACACTGAAGCTTTCTTT. Encoded protein: CAIRKGQTNTEAFF.

The genes are TRBV24-1 and TRBJ2-3; 12 bases agree with TRBD1. The germline gives CDR1 KGHDR, CDR2 SFDVKD. The CDR3 runs to 19 residues. The V and J ends lost 2 bases and 4 bases, in that order; junction bases with no gene match: 12. CDR3 sequence reads: CATSDSSFRDRGRADTQYF. CDR3 nucleotides: TGTGCCACCAGTGATTCATCATTCCGGGACAGGGGGCGCGCAGATACGCAGTATTTT.

This clone has just one count. This chain links TRBV14 with TRBJ1-2; 9 bases match TRBD1. V lost 0 bases, J lost 4 bases, and 6 bases stayed unmatched. This CDR3 is 16 amino acids long. The germline V gene has CDR1 SGHDN and CDR2 FVKESK. The CDR3 here is CASSQDIQGAGYGYTF. The DNA for the CDR3 is TGTGCCAGCAGCCAAGATATACAGGGGGCTGGCTATGGCTACACCTTC.

The gene calls are TRBV24-1 and TRBJ2-5; 9 bases line up with TRBD1. The CDR3 consists of 16 residues. Trimming cost V 5 bases and J 5 bases; bases outside gene matches: 11. Per germline, CDR1 KGHDR and CDR2 SFDVKD. The CDR3 nucleotides are TGTGCCACCAGTGGTTGGACAGGGGAGGAAGGGGAGACCCAGTACTTC. It is translated as CATSGWTGEEGETQYF.

This clone was observed a handful of times. The chain combines TRBV27 with TRBJ1-2; 8 positions agree with TRBD1. The CDR3 loop spans 13 amino acids. CDR1 is MNHEY, CDR2 SMNVEV, per germline (reference sequence). V shed 6 bases and J 7 bases; nucleotides not matched to a gene: 7. CDR3 in DNA: TGTGCCAGCAGATCCGGACAGGGCATTGGCTACACCTTC. It yields the protein CASRSGQGIGYTF.

This clone was detected only a few times. The rearrangement uses TRBV5-4 and TRBJ1-6, with D possibly being TRBD1 (5 bases). CDR1 and CDR2 from the germline V gene are SGHNT and YYREEE (reference sequence). This CDR3 region has 13 residues. The V gene lost 5 bases and the J gene lost 6 bases, with 9 bases spanning the gap. CDR3 bases: TGTGCCAGCAGAGGGGAAGGTAATTCACCCCTCCACTTT. Translation: CASRGEGNSPLHF.

This clone was recorded a few times. V usage is TRBV19 and J usage is TRBJ1-1; D uncertain. Trimming shortened V by 2 bases and J by 4 bases, and 11 bases separated the two germline ends. Per germline, CDR1 LNHDA and CDR2 SQIVND (reference sequence). CDR3 length equals 14 residues. CDR3 region: CASSINVQATEAFF. The CDR3 DNA reads as TGTGCCAGTAGTATAAACGTCCAGGCCACTGAAGCTTTCTTT.

The chain uses TRBV5-6 and TRBJ1-1; TRBD1 aligns across 10 bases. From germline, CDR1 is SGHDT and CDR2 YYEEEE. The CDR3 contains 15 residues. V lost 1 base, J lost 3 bases, and 3 bases stayed unmatched. The chain's CDR3 is CASSLPGTGDTEAFF. CDR3 in DNA: TGTGCCAGCAGCTTGCCCGGGACAGGGGACACTGAAGCTTTCTTT.

The CDR3 DNA follows: TGTGCCAGCAGCTCTTGGTGGGGACTCATGGCCGAGCAGTACGTC. The encoded protein is CASSSWWGLMAEQYV. The chain couples TRBV5-6 to TRBJ2-7, with D possibly TRBD2 on 6 matching bases. Germline CDR1 reads SGHDT; CDR2 reads YYEEEE. With 3 bases removed from V and 6 bases from J, the gap between germline ends came to 19 bases. The CDR3 length is 15 residues.

The CDR3 sequence is CASSQDSGNTIYF. The CDR3 DNA sequence: TGCGCCAGCAGCCAAGACAGTGGAAACACCATATATTTT. V and J are TRBV5-1 and TRBJ1-3, with D possibly being TRBD1 (5 bases). Germline V lookup: CDR1 SGHRS, CDR2 YFSETQ. This CDR3 is 13 amino acids long. V lost 4 bases and J 3 bases, leaving 8 bases between the germline ends.

The chain couples TRBV9 to TRBJ1-6; no clear D gene. The length of the CDR3 is 19 residues. V lost 0 bases to trimming and J lost 5 bases, with 21 bases between them. Germline V gives CDR1 SGDLS, CDR2 YYNGEE. The CDR3 sequence: CASSVAPRTSTLHNSPLHF. CDR3 DNA sequence: TGTGCCAGCAGCGTAGCCCCGAGAACTTCAACTTTACATAATTCACCCCTCCACTTT.

The genes are TRBV12-3 or TRBV12-4 and TRBJ1-2; 9 nucleotides line up with TRBD1. V shed 6 bases and J 6 bases; nucleotides not matched to a gene: 5. The CDR3 runs 13 residues. CDR3 region: CASRDRTGDGYTF. CDR3 bases: TGTGCCAGCAGAGACCGGACAGGGGATGGCTACACCTTC.

This chain links TRBV19 with TRBJ2-5; possible D gene TRBD2, 5 bases. This CDR3 is 18 amino acids long. Trimming pared 1 base from V and 2 bases from J, leaving 20 bases between. Germline values: CDR1 LNHDA, CDR2 SQIVND (reference sequence). CDR3 DNA sequence: TGTGCCAGTAGTATAGGCTCCACTAGGCGCATCCATCAAGAGACCCAGTACTTC. It is translated as CASSIGSTRRIHQETQYF.

The J gene is TRBJ1-1, the V gene TRBV6-5; D possibly corresponds to TRBD1 (5 bases). The CDR3 spans 13 residues. Germline values: CDR1 MNHEY, CDR2 SVGAGI. V shed 2 bases and J shed 2 bases, with 6 bases lying between them. The CDR3 DNA reads TGTGCCAGCAGTTACAGGACAAACACTGAAGCTTTCTTT. Its translation: CASSYRTNTEAFF.

The rearrangement uses TRBV7-2 and TRBJ2-5; no clear D. V lost 3 bases and J lost 2, with 19 bases in between. CDR3 size: 17 residues. Per the germline V gene, CDR1 is SGHTA and CDR2 is FQGNSA. CDR3 loop: CASSFSPPTLPQETQYF. The CDR3 DNA reads TGTGCCAGCAGCTTCAGTCCCCCGACACTTCCTCAAGAGACCCAGTACTTC.

This chain links TRBV7-6 with TRBJ2-5, with D possibly matching TRBD2 (5 bases). CDR1 SGHVS and CDR2 FNYEAQ come from the germline V gene. The CDR3 covers 14 residues. V lost 2 bases to trimming and J lost 4 bases, with 11 bases between them. The CDR3: CASSLRRGTETQYF. CDR3 sequence (DNA): TGTGCCAGCAGCTTACGCCGGGGTACAGAGACCCAGTACTTC.

The chain combines TRBV30 with TRBJ1-2, with D hard to call. V was cut by 0 bases and J by 8 bases, with 13 bases left in between. This CDR3 spans 13 amino acids. Germline V lookup: CDR1 GTSNPN, CDR2 SVGIG (reference sequence). The CDR3 is CAWSVVPGWGYTF. The CDR3 region has the DNA TGTGCCTGGAGTGTAGTCCCGGGGTGGGGCTACACCTTC.

The V call is TRBV19, the J call TRBJ1-2; 10 bases agree with TRBD1. The V gene end was trimmed by 6 bases and the J gene end by 2 bases; junction bases not matched to a gene: 3. CDR1 and CDR2 from the germline V gene are LNHDA and SQIVND (reference sequence). CDR3 length: 14 residues. Written as DNA, the CDR3 is TGTGCCAGTAGCCTGACAGGGGGCAACTATGGCTACACCTTC. Its protein is CASSLTGGNYGYTF. Supplemented by reference TRBV19 and TRBJ1-2, the full variable domain reads DGGITQSPKYLFRKEGQNVTLSCEQNLNHDAMYWYRQDPGQGLRLIYYSQIVNDFQKGDIAEGYSVSREKKESFPLTVTSAQKNPTAFYLCASSLTGGNYGYTFGSGTRLTVV.

J is TRBJ2-2 and V is TRBV11-3; 10 bases agree with TRBD2. V shed 0 bases and J 13 bases; nucleotides not matched to a gene: 5. This CDR3 spans 14 amino acids. Germline-derived CDR1 and CDR2 are SGHNT and YENEEA. CDR3 sequence (DNA): TGTGCCAGCAGCTTAGACCGGACTAGCGGTCGGCTGTTTTTT. Its translation: CASSLDRTSGRLFF.

The CDR3 spells CASSQGSLGPTAEAFF. CDR3 nucleotide sequence: TGCGCCAGCAGCCAAGGGTCCTTGGGCCCAACAGCTGAAGCTTTCTTT. The J gene is TRBJ1-1, the V gene TRBV4-1; D gene uncertain. The germline CDR1 and CDR2 sequences are MGHRA and YSYEKL. The CDR3 covers 16 residues. V lost 1 base, J lost 6 bases, and 18 bases lay in between.

The rearrangement links TRBV5-1 to TRBJ2-1, with D hard to call. V shed 2 bases and J shed 4 bases, with 16 bases lying between them. The V gene's germline CDR1 is SGHRS and CDR2 YFSETQ. The CDR3 loop spans 16 amino acids. The CDR3 nucleotides are TGCGCCAGCAGCTTAGAGGCGTACCCCACTTACAATGAGCAGTTCTTC. As protein: CASSLEAYPTYNEQFF.